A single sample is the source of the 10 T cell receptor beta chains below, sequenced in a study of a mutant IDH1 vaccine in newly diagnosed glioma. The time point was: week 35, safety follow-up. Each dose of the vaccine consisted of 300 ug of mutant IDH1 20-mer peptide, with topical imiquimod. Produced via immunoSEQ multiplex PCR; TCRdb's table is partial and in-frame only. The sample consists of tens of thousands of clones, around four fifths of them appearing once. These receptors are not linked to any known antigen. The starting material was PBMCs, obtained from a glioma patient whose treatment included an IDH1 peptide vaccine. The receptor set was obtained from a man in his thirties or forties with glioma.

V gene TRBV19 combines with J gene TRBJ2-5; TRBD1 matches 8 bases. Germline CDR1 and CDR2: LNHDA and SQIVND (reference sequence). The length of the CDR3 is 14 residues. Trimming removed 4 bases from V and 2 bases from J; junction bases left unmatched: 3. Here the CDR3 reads CASSTDRGQETQYF. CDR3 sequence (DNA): TGTGCCAGTAGTACCGACAGGGGACAAGAGACCCAGTACTTC.

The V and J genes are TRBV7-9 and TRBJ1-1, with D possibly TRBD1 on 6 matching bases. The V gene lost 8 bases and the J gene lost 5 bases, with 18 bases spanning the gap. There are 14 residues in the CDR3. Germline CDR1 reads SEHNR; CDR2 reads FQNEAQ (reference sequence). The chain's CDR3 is CASSTPGEGTEAFF. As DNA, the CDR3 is TGTGCCAGCTCAACACCAGGGGAGGGAACTGAAGCTTTCTTT.

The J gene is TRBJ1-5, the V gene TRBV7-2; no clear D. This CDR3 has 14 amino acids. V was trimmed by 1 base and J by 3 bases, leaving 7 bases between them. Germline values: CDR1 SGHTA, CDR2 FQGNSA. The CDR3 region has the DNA TGTGCCAGCAGCTTAGGGGTTAACAATCAGCCCCAGCATTTT. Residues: CASSLGVNNQPQHF.

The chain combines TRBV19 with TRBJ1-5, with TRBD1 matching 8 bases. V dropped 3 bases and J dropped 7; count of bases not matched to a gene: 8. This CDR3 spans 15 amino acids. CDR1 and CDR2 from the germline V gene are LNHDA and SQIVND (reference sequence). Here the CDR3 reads CASSIQAGGRQPQHF. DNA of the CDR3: TGTGCCAGTAGTATTCAGGCAGGGGGCCGGCAGCCCCAGCATTTT.

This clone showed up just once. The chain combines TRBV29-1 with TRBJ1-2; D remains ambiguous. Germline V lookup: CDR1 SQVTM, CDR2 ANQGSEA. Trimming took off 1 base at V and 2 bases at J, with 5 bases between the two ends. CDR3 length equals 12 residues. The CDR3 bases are TGCAGCGTTGAAGTGGCCAACTATGGCTACACCTTC. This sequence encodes CSVEVANYGYTF.

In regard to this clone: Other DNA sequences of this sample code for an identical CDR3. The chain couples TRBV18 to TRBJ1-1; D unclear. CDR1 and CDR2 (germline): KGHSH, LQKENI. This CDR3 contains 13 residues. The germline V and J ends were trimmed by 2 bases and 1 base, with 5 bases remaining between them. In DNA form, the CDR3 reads TGTGCCAGCTCACCAACTCAGAACACTGAAGCTTTCTTT. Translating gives CASSPTQNTEAFF.

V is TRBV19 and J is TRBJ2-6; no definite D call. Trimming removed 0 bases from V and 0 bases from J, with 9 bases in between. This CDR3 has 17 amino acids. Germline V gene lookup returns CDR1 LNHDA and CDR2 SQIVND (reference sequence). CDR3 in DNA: TGTGCCAGTAGTATAGATCTACGGAGCTCTGGGGCCAACGTCCTGACTTTC. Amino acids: CASSIDLRSSGANVLTF. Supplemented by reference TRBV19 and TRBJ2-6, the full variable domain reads DGGITQSPKYLFRKEGQNVTLSCEQNLNHDAMYWYRQDPGQGLRLIYYSQIVNDFQKGDIAEGYSVSREKKESFPLTVTSAQKNPTAFYLCASSIDLRSSGANVLTFGAGSRLTVL.

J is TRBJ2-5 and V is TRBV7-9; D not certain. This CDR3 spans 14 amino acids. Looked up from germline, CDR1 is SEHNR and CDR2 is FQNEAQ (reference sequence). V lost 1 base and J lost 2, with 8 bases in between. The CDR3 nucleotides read TGTGCCAGCAGCTTAGATGTGGAGCAAGAGACCCAGTACTTC. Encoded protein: CASSLDVEQETQYF.

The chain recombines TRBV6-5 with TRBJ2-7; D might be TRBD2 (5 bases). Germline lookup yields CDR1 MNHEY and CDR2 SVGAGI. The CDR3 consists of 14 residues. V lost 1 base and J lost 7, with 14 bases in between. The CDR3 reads CASSYFKGRREQYF. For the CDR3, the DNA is TGTGCCAGCAGTTACTTTAAGGGCCGGAGGGAGCAGTACTTC.

This CDR3 is CASSFPGTGGTLYNSPLHF. The CDR3 coding sequence is TGTGCCAGCAGCTTCCCCGGGACAGGGGGAACGCTCTATAATTCACCCCTCCACTTT. The chain couples TRBV5-5 to TRBJ1-6; 11 nucleotides align to TRBD1. CDR1 is SGHKS and CDR2 is YYEKEE in the germline V gene (reference sequence). J lost 3 bases, V lost 2 bases, and 10 bases had no gene match. The CDR3 is 19 residues long.